Shown below are 14 T cell receptor beta chains from a single sample sequenced in a study of technical replicates of blood from a handful of donors. Sequencing was performed with immunoSEQ multiplex PCR; in TCRdb, only in-frame clones are kept and a portion is missing. The table has 80,000 to 95,000 clones, roughly 95% seen once. What was sequenced was T cells isolated from PBMCs. The receptors were gathered from a human donor in good health.

The gene calls are TRBV11-3 and TRBJ2-2, with D possibly being TRBD2 (7 bases). Trimming cost V 4 bases and J 3 bases, with 12 bases left between them. The CDR3 is made up of 15 amino acids. From germline, CDR1 is SGHNT and CDR2 YENEEA. The CDR3 coding sequence is TGTGCCAGCAGCTCTTGGGAGGGGGACACCGGGGAGCTGTTTTTT. Residues: CASSSWEGDTGELFF.

V is TRBV7-9 and J is TRBJ2-3, with 14 bases that match TRBD2. Germline V gene sequence: CDR1 SEHNR, CDR2 FQNEAQ (reference sequence). V lost 4 bases to trimming and J lost 5 bases; unmatched junction nucleotides: 11. CDR3 length: 18 residues. In DNA form, the CDR3 reads TGTGCCAGCAGCTCGCGACTAGCGGGAGGGGCAGGCGGAGATACGCAGTATTTT. Translation gives CASSSRLAGGAGGDTQYF.

In DNA form, the CDR3 reads TGTGCCAGCAGCTCCAGGGTGGACTATGGCTACACCTTC. This codes for CASSSRVDYGYTF. The chain uses TRBV7-6 and TRBJ1-2; tentatively, D is TRBD1 (5 bases). Germline CDR1 reads SGHVS; CDR2 reads FNYEAQ. V was pared by 4 bases and J by 3 bases, with 9 bases between. The CDR3 extends over 13 amino acids. Based on the CDR3 plus reference TRBV7-6 and TRBJ1-2, the full variable domain is GAGVSQSPRYKVTKRGQDVALRCDPISGHVSLYWYRQALGQGPEFLTYFNYEAQQDKSGLPNDRFSAERPEGSISTLTIQRTEQRDSAMYRCASSSRVDYGYTFGSGTRLTVV.

V usage is TRBV7-3 and J usage is TRBJ2-1, with 9 bases lining up with TRBD2. The CDR3 has 16 residues. Germline loops: CDR1 SGHTA, CDR2 FQGTGA. Unmatched junction bases numbered 5, after V lost 2 bases and J lost 3 bases. The CDR3 DNA reads as TGTGCCAGCAGCTTATTAGCGGGAGAAATCTACAATGAGCAGTTCTTC. Translation gives CASSLLAGEIYNEQFF. Filled out from reference TRBV7-3 and TRBJ2-1, the complete variable domain reads GAGVSQTPSNKVTEKGKYVELRCDPISGHTALYWYRQSLGQGPEFLIYFQGTGAADDSGLPNDRFFAVRPEGSVSTLKIQRTERGDSAVYLCASSLLAGEIYNEQFFGPGTRLTVL.

The genes are TRBV11-2 and TRBJ2-1; the match to TRBD1 covers 7 bases. CDR1 is SGHAT and CDR2 is FQNNGV in the germline V gene. V shed 7 bases and J 5 bases; nucleotides not matched to a gene: 8. This CDR3 comprises 14 residues. CDR3 sequence: CASTRDRENNEQFF. The CDR3 region has the DNA TGTGCCAGCACCCGAGACAGGGAGAACAATGAGCAGTTCTTC.

V usage is TRBV18 and J usage is TRBJ1-4; D is unclear. Germline V gene lookup returns CDR1 KGHSH and CDR2 LQKENI. Trimming removed 3 bases from V and 0 bases from J, with 5 bases in between. There are 14 residues in the CDR3. The CDR3 DNA follows: TGTGCCAGCTCACCCGGGACAACTAATGAAAAACTGTTTTTT. It specifies CASSPGTTNEKLFF.

The rearrangement uses TRBV19 and TRBJ1-1; D unclear. This CDR3 spans 14 amino acids. The V gene's germline CDR1 is LNHDA and CDR2 SQIVND (reference sequence). Trimming took 7 bases from V and 1 from J, leaving 13 bases between them. The CDR3 coding sequence is TGTGCCAGTATTAATTACGCCGGGAACACTGAAGCTTTCTTT. Its translation: CASINYAGNTEAFF.

J is TRBJ2-6 and V is TRBV9, with a possible D match to TRBD1 (6 bases). CDR3 length equals 16 residues. The germline V gene has CDR1 SGDLS and CDR2 YYNGEE. Trimming stripped 4 bases from V and 2 bases from J, with 13 bases between. CDR3 DNA: TGTGCCAGCAGCCCATACCAGGGGACTGGGGCCAACGTCCTGACTTTC. Protein product: CASSPYQGTGANVLTF.

This sequence joins TRBV9 and TRBJ2-3, with 11 bases matching TRBD2. Trimming took 5 bases from V and 4 from J; bases not matched to a gene: 6. The CDR3 covers 15 residues. Germline V gene data show CDR1 as SGDLS and CDR2 as YYNGEE. This chain's CDR3 is CASSLAGGDPDTQYF. CDR3 bases: TGTGCCAGCAGTTTAGCGGGAGGGGATCCAGATACGCAGTATTTT.

V is TRBV5-1 and J is TRBJ1-1; D is possibly TRBD1 (6 bases). Germline V gene lookup returns CDR1 SGHRS and CDR2 YFSETQ. Trimming took off 3 bases at V and 2 bases at J, with 11 bases between the two ends. The CDR3 sequence is 14 residues long. The CDR3 spells CASSSGGGNTEAFF. As DNA, the CDR3 is TGCGCCAGCAGCTCGGGAGGGGGAAACACTGAAGCTTTCTTT.

The CDR3 loop reads CASSLVSGSDSNEQFF. CDR3 nucleotide sequence: TGTGCCAGCAGCTTAGTTAGCGGGAGCGACTCGAATGAGCAGTTCTTC. J is TRBJ2-1 and V is TRBV11-2; 9 bases align to TRBD2. In germline, CDR1 is SGHAT, CDR2 FQNNGV. The trim removed 1 base at V and 7 bases at J, leaving 8 bases unmatched. The CDR3 runs 16 residues.

The chain couples TRBV5-1 to TRBJ1-3; tentatively, D is TRBD1 (6 bases). The V gene lost 4 bases and the J gene lost 0 bases, with 14 bases spanning the gap. Looked up from germline, CDR1 is SGHRS and CDR2 is YFSETQ. The CDR3 has 16 residues. The CDR3 DNA reads as TGCGCCAGCAGCGGGACCGACAGGAGCTCTGGAAACACCATATATTTT. This translates into CASSGTDRSSGNTIYF.

Written as DNA, the CDR3 is TGTGCCAGCAGCTTTGGGAGGGAGGCTTTCTTT. Its translation is CASSFGREAFF. This rearrangement joins TRBV11-2 to TRBJ1-1, with D uncertain. Germline CDR1 SGHAT, CDR2 FQNNGV. The CDR3 length is 11 residues. V lost 3 bases to trimming and J lost 11 bases, with 10 bases between them.

The rearrangement uses TRBV10-3 and TRBJ1-2, with TRBD1 identical over 10 bases. The CDR3 totals 13 residues. CDR1 is ENHRY, CDR2 SYGVKD, per germline. The V gene end was trimmed by 2 bases and the J gene end by 8 bases; junction bases not matched to a gene: 2. CDR3 sequence reads: CAISEGQGGGYTF. The CDR3 DNA reads TGTGCCATCAGTGAGGGACAGGGGGGCGGCTACACCTTC.